What follows is one T cell receptor (beta chain) and its context. This sample is part of a study of shared clonotypes between healthy human individuals. The CDR3 runs 16 residues. Germline CDR1 is SGHVS and CDR2 is FNYEAQ. V was trimmed by 1 base and J by 5 bases, leaving 18 bases between them. Deep-level running was used for the assay. Investigators spread the genomic DNA of each subset evenly over several immunoSEQ plates. Here immunoSEQ multiplex PCR was the method, and the copy in TCRdb shows in-frame clones only, minus some. This sample carries approximately 2,200,000 clones, about 93% of them seen once, and the ten largest clones take roughly 1.7%. The naive CD8 population came from CD45RO-negative cells selected for CCR7, without terminally differentiated effector memory CD45RA+ cells.

Sequenced sample: naive CD8+ T cells from PBMCs. The genes are TRBV7-6 and TRBJ2-7; D possibly corresponds to TRBD1 (6 bases). This receptor was identified in a man aged 18 to 29 in good health. Some clones in this sample may be carry-over from other donors' samples. The CDR3 protein is CASSLGWGDRSNEQYF. For the CDR3, the DNA is TGTGCCAGCAGCTTAGGTTGGGGAGACAGGAGCAACGAGCAGTACTTC. Together with reference TRBV7-6 and TRBJ2-7, the CDR3 gives the full variable domain: GAGVSQSPRYKVTKRGQDVALRCDPISGHVSLYWYRQALGQGPEFLTYFNYEAQQDKSGLPNDRFSAERPEGSISTLTIQRTEQRDSAMYRCASSLGWGDRSNEQYFGPGTRLTVT.